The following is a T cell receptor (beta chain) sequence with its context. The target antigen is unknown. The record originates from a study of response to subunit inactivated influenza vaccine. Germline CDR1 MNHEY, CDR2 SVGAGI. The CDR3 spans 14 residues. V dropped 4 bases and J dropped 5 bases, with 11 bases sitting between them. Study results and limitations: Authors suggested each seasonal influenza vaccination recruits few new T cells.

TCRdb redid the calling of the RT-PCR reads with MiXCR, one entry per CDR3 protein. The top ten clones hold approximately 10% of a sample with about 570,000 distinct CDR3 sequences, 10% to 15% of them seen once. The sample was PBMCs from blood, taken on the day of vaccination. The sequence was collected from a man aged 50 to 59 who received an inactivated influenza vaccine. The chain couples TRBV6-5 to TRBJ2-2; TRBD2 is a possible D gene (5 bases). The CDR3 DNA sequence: TGTGCCAGCAGTTCGACACTAGGGACCGGGGAGCTGTTTTTT. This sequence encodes CASSSTLGTGELFF.